This is a list of T cell receptor beta chains from one sample in a study of identical twins. MiXCR, run by TCRdb on the 5' RACE reads, gives a single entry per CDR3 protein. The sample lists 450,000 to 650,000 distinct CDR3 sequences; nearly 15% were seen once. The same data also went into a second study, on yellow fever vaccine responses in identical twins.

The material sequenced was CD4+ T cells sorted from blood. These TCRs come from a woman aged 18-29 years in good health. The CDR3 runs from the conserved cysteine through the conserved F or W. A D gene is named only where the DNA matches it firmly. Clone sizes are given selectively: once, few, many, or a class where the clone is expanded.

-	TRBV4-2	-	TRBJ2-5	CASSPSPGSQETQYF	TGTGCCAGCAGCCCTTCCCCCGGGAGCCAAGAGACCCAGTACTTC
-	TRBV10-3	-	TRBJ2-3	CAISDTGGSTDTQYF	TGTGCCATCAGTGACACAGGAGGGAGCACAGATACGCAGTATTTT
-	TRBV18	once	TRBJ2-1	CASSPPRRRESSYNEQFF	TGTGCCAGCTCACCACCTCGCCGGCGCGAGAGCTCCTACAATGAGCAGTTCTTC
TRBD2	TRBV10-2	few	TRBJ2-1	CASKNPGLAGKQFF	TGCGCCAGCAAGAACCCGGGACTAGCGGGAAAGCAGTTCTTC
TRBD2	TRBV5-1	few	TRBJ2-5	CASSPGLAVQETQYF	TGCGCCAGCAGCCCGGGACTAGCGGTACAAGAGACCCAGTACTTC
TRBD1	TRBV28	-	TRBJ2-7	CASRPGTGPYEQYF	TGTGCCAGCAGACCCGGGACAGGGCCCTACGAGCAGTACTTC
-	TRBV12-3/TRBV12-4	few	TRBJ2-4	CASSRQKTTGQAQNIQYF	TGTGCCAGCAGTCGACAAAAAACCACAGGTCAAGCACAAAACATTCAGTACTTC
-	TRBV6-4	-	TRBJ2-1	CASSDDGGPYNEQFF	TGTGCCAGCAGTGACGACGGGGGACCCTACAATGAGCAGTTCTTC
-	TRBV18	many	TRBJ2-5	CASSLLQETQYF	TGTGCCAGCTCTCTCCTACAAGAGACCCAGTACTTC
TRBD1	TRBV28	few	TRBJ2-1	CASRTGAKYNEQFF	TGTGCCAGCAGAACAGGGGCGAAATACAATGAGCAGTTCTTC
-	TRBV5-1	many	TRBJ1-2	CASSLEQGTDGYTF	TGCGCCAGCAGCTTGGAGCAGGGGACGGATGGCTACACCTTC
-	TRBV28	-	TRBJ2-4	CASSPPVGAKNIQYF	TGTGCCAGCAGTCCTCCCGTTGGAGCCAAAAACATTCAGTACTTC
-	TRBV25-1	-	TRBJ2-1	CASSELSGTYNEQFF	TGTGCCAGCAGTGAATTGTCAGGGACCTACAATGAGCAGTTCTTC
-	TRBV20-1	few	TRBJ2-1	CSARKEGRNEQFF	TGCAGTGCTAGAAAGGAGGGGCGCAATGAGCAGTTCTTC
TRBD2	TRBV12-3/TRBV12-4	-	TRBJ2-2	CASSSSGRTGELFF	TGTGCCAGCAGTTCTAGCGGGAGGACCGGGGAGCTGTTTTTT
-	TRBV5-1	-	TRBJ2-3	CASSDGSDTQYF	TGCGCCAGCAGTGATGGGTCAGATACGCAGTATTTT